One and the same sample provided the 16 T cell receptor beta chains below, sequenced in a study of metastatic and nonmetastatic thyroid tumors. TCRdb reanalyzed the PCR reads with MiXCR. The sample lists some 7,400 clones; 25% to 30% were seen once. None of the patients had undergone any treatment ahead of thyroid surgery. The source material was adjacent normal tissue. The origin of the receptors is a male donor with papillary thyroid cancer or a benign thyroid nodule (not recorded which). Some clones in this sample may be carry-over from other donors' samples.

This clone is medium-sized within its sample. The chain is built from TRBV20-1 and TRBJ2-1; 10 positions agree with TRBD2. J lost 6 bases, V lost 5 bases, and 7 bases had no gene match. Germline values: CDR1 DFQATT, CDR2 SNEGSKA (reference sequence). CDR3 length: 14 amino acids. CDR3 in DNA: TGCAGTGCTTCCGGGACTAGCGTCGGCAATGAGCAGTTCTTC. Its translation is CSASGTSVGNEQFF.

Only a few counts were recorded for this clone. The V and J genes are TRBV28 and TRBJ2-7; D might be TRBD1 (6 bases). The CDR3 loop spans 16 amino acids. V lost 11 bases and J 0 bases, leaving 23 bases between the germline ends. Germline CDR1 reads MDHEN; CDR2 reads SYDVKM. CDR3 amino acids: CAAWGPRADSSYEQYF. CDR3 DNA: TGTGCCGCCTGGGGGCCCCGGGCAGACAGCTCCTACGAGCAGTACTTC.

This clone turned up a few times. This chain connects TRBV11-1 to TRBJ2-3; TRBD1 matches 7 bases. Germline V lookup: CDR1 SGHAT, CDR2 FQDESV (reference sequence). The CDR3 contains 16 residues. The junction had 12 bases not matched to a gene; V was cut back by 5 bases and J by 4 bases. The CDR3 nucleotides are TGTGCCAGCAGCCCTACAGGGGATGCTAGGGCAGATACGCAGTATTTT. As protein: CASSPTGDARADTQYF. Filled out from reference TRBV11-1 and TRBJ2-3, the complete variable domain reads EAEVAQSPRYKITEKSQAVAFWCDPISGHATLYWYRQILGQGPELLVQFQDESVVDDSQLPKDRFSAERLKGVDSTLKIQPAELGDSAMYLCASSPTGDARADTQYFGPGTRLTVL.

This clone was recorded a few times. The gene calls are TRBV27 and TRBJ2-1; a weak D match, TRBD2 (5 bases). Germline V gene lookup returns CDR1 MNHEY and CDR2 SMNVEV (reference sequence). V dropped 9 bases and J dropped 7 bases, with 28 bases sitting between them. The CDR3 runs 17 residues. The CDR3 nucleotides are TGTGCCAGAAGCCTCCGAGCAAGGCTAGCCATAATGAATGAGCAGTTCTTC. Translating it yields CARSLRARLAIMNEQFF.

This clone is termed medium-sized. The gene calls are TRBV6-1 and TRBJ1-3, with 7 bases matching TRBD1. The CDR3 extends over 13 amino acids. The V gene's germline CDR1 is MNHNS and CDR2 SASEGT. The V gene end was trimmed by 7 bases and the J gene end by 1 base; junction bases not matched to a gene: 1. CDR3 region: CASKQGSGNTIYF. The CDR3 nucleotides read TGTGCCAGCAAACAGGGGTCTGGAAACACCATATATTTT.

This chain uses TRBV4-3 with TRBJ2-7; D is unresolved. The CDR3 has 15 amino acids. The V gene's germline CDR1 is LGHNA and CDR2 YSLEER. The V end was cut by 1 base, the J end by 2 bases, with 12 bases between. The CDR3 nucleotides are TGCGCCAGCAGCCAAGGGGTGCTCCCTACCTACGAGCAGTACTTC. This gives the protein CASSQGVLPTYEQYF.

The CDR3 DNA is TGCGCCAGCAGATGGGACAGGGATAATTCACCCCTCCACTTT. It codes for CASRWDRDNSPLHF. The V gene is TRBV10-1, the J gene TRBJ1-6, with 9 bases aligning to TRBD1. This CDR3 contains 14 residues. Trimming cost V 6 bases and J 5 bases; bases outside gene matches: 2. The germline CDR1 and CDR2 sequences are WNHNN and SYGVQD (reference sequence).

This clone has just a few counts. The chain uses TRBV5-8 and TRBJ2-5; D uncertain. Deletions cut 4 bases from V and 2 bases from J, with 18 bases between. Germline values: CDR1 SGHTS, CDR2 YDEGEE. CDR3 length: 16 amino acids. DNA of the CDR3: TGTGCCAGCAGCCCTTGGGGTAGCTCGGAGCAAGAGACCCAGTACTTC. Translated, it gives CASSPWGSSEQETQYF.

The chain couples TRBV11-3 to TRBJ2-7; a possible D gene is TRBD2 (6 bases). The V gene lost 0 bases and the J gene lost 4 bases, with 16 bases spanning the gap. Germline CDR1 is SGHNT and CDR2 is YENEEA. The CDR3 is made up of 16 amino acids. CDR3 coding DNA: TGTGCCAGCAGCTTAGAGTCGGTGGGCGGGGATTACGAGCAGTACTTC. Protein product: CASSLESVGGDYEQYF.

This clone is medium-sized. The rearrangement uses TRBV18 and TRBJ2-5, with D perhaps TRBD1 (6 bases). The CDR3 contains 15 residues. Deletions cut 6 bases from V and 5 bases from J, with 19 bases between. Germline-derived CDR1 and CDR2 are KGHSH and LQKENI. As DNA, the CDR3 is TGTGCCAGCTCCCCGACGAGGGGGATGGGGGAGACCCAGTACTTC. Its protein product is CASSPTRGMGETQYF. Full variable domain (remainder filled in from reference TRBV18 and TRBJ2-5): NAGVMQNPRHLVRRRGQEARLRCSPMKGHSHVYWYRQLPEEGLKFMVYLQKENIIDESGMPKERFSAEFPKEGPSILRIQQVVRGDSAAYFCASSPTRGMGETQYFGPGTRLLVL.

As for this clone: A much larger clone differs from this one at a single base, so this may be a read error. The sample holds other DNA sequences that translate to the same CDR3. The rearrangement links TRBV14 to TRBJ1-4; 7 nucleotides line up with TRBD1. The CDR3 covers 15 residues. Germline V gene lookup returns CDR1 SGHDN and CDR2 FVKESK. This chain's CDR3 is CASSQGKGANEKLFF. DNA for the CDR3: TGTGCCAGCAGCCAAGGGAAGGGGGCCAATGAAAAACTGTTTTTC.

This clone showed up many times. The gene calls are TRBV6-1 and TRBJ1-6; D gene ambiguous. Germline CDR1 MNHNS, CDR2 SASEGT. CDR3 length equals 14 residues. V was pared by 9 bases and J by 7 bases, with 16 bases between. CDR3 sequence: CASNISPGNSPLHF. The CDR3 DNA sequence: TGTGCCAGTAATATCTCTCCGGGAAATTCACCCCTCCACTTT.

The chain has TRBV14 and TRBJ1-2; no reliable D call. The CDR3 extends over 13 amino acids. V lost 0 bases and J lost 8, with 10 bases in between. The V gene's germline CDR1 is SGHDN and CDR2 FVKESK. CDR3 sequence: CASSQERTGGYTF. The CDR3 bases are TGTGCCAGCAGCCAAGAACGGACGGGGGGCTACACCTTC.

This clone has just a few counts. The rearrangement uses TRBV2 and TRBJ1-4, with D tentatively TRBD1 (6 bases). The CDR3 has 13 amino acids. Per germline, CDR1 SNHLY and CDR2 FYNNEI. V lost 7 bases to trimming and J lost 8 bases, with 14 bases between them. The CDR3 DNA reads as TGTGCCAGCAAGACAGGCGCGTCCGAAAAACTGTTTTTT. It specifies CASKTGASEKLFF. The full variable domain, rest sourced from reference TRBV2 and TRBJ1-4, is EPEVTQTPSHQVTQMGQEVILRCVPISNHLYFYWYRQILGQKVEFLVSFYNNEISEKSEIFDDQFSVERPDGSNFTLKIRSTKLEDSAMYFCASKTGASEKLFFGSGTQLSVL.

There are a few counts of this clone. The chain joins TRBV2 to TRBJ2-7; TRBD1 agrees at 7 bases. CDR3 length: 14 residues. Germline V gives CDR1 SNHLY, CDR2 FYNNEI. The ends lost 4 bases at V and 5 bases at J; junction bases unmatched: 8. The CDR3 nucleotides read TGTGCCAGCAGTGGGCACAGGGGTACCAACGAGCAGTACTTC. As protein: CASSGHRGTNEQYF.

This chain links TRBV19 with TRBJ1-6; D might be TRBD1 (5 bases). Germline values: CDR1 LNHDA, CDR2 SQIVND (reference sequence). V lost 5 bases and J lost 5, with 16 bases in between. CDR3 length: 16 amino acids. The CDR3 region is CASSQEAGTDNSPLHF. Written as DNA, the CDR3 is TGTGCCAGTAGTCAGGAGGCCGGGACCGATAATTCACCCCTCCACTTT.